A single sample is the source of the 32 T cell receptor beta chains below, sequenced in a study of cytotoxic CD8 clonotypes in ibrutinib-treated CLL. This table comes from immunoSEQ multiplex PCR, and its TCRdb copy is limited to in-frame clones, with some not included. The sample lists roughly 250,000 clones; under 75% were seen once. Sequencing used PBMCs, obtained after 24 months of ibrutinib treatment. Receptors were obtained from a human donor with chronic lymphocytic leukemia.

The chain employs TRBV7-2 and TRBJ1-5, with a weak D call TRBD1 (5 bases). Trimming shortened V by 5 bases and J by 2 bases, and 7 bases separated the two germline ends. CDR3 length equals 13 residues. Germline V gene sequence: CDR1 SGHTA, CDR2 FQGNSA. The CDR3 loop reads CASSGRGNQPQHF. Here the CDR3 DNA reads TGTGCCAGCAGCGGCAGGGGCAATCAGCCCCAGCATTTT.

The chain couples TRBV28 to TRBJ2-1; the match to TRBD1 covers 12 bases. Per the germline V gene, CDR1 is MDHEN and CDR2 is SYDVKM. This CDR3 region has 15 residues. The V and J ends lost 7 bases and 8 bases, in that order; junction bases with no gene match: 9. CDR3 in DNA: TGTGCCAGCACCCCGGGACAGGGGGCTCAAGATGAGCAGTTCTTC. Encoded protein: CASTPGQGAQDEQFF.

A single count supports this clone. The chain uses TRBV13 and TRBJ2-7; D remains unclear. CDR1 is PRHDT and CDR2 is FYEKMQ in the germline V gene (reference sequence). The CDR3 totals 14 residues. Trimming stripped 6 bases from V and 2 bases from J, with 14 bases between. CDR3 coding DNA: TGTGCCAGCAGTTATACCCGTCCCCCCTACGAGCAGTACTTC. Encoded protein: CASSYTRPPYEQYF.

The rearrangement links TRBV2 to TRBJ2-2; no clear D gene. The germline V gene encodes CDR1 SNHLY and CDR2 FYNNEI. V was cut by 6 bases and J by 4 bases, with 9 bases left in between. This CDR3 has 13 amino acids. This CDR3 is CASRNTATGELFF. CDR3 coding DNA: TGTGCCAGCAGGAACACAGCCACCGGGGAGCTGTTTTTT. The variable domain in full, with the rest retrieved from reference TRBV2 and TRBJ2-2, is EPEVTQTPSHQVTQMGQEVILRCVPISNHLYFYWYRQILGQKVEFLVSFYNNEISEKSEIFDDQFSVERPDGSNFTLKIRSTKLEDSAMYFCASRNTATGELFFGEGSRLTVL.

This CDR3 is CASSLTGPHEQYF. The DNA of the CDR3 is TGCGCCAGCAGCTTGACGGGGCCCCACGAGCAGTACTTC. This chain connects TRBV5-1 to TRBJ2-7, with D tentatively TRBD1 or TRBD2 (5 bases each). The length of the CDR3 is 13 residues. Germline V gene lookup returns CDR1 SGHRS and CDR2 YFSETQ. V lost 1 base and J lost 5, with 10 bases in between. The full variable domain, in which reference TRBV5-1 and TRBJ2-7 provide the parts outside the CDR3, is KAGVTQTPRYLIKTRGQQVTLSCSPISGHRSVSWYQQTPGQGLQFLFEYFSETQRNKGNFPGRFSGRQFSNSRSEMNVSTLELGDSALYLCASSLTGPHEQYFGPGTRLTVT.

J is TRBJ2-3 and V is TRBV4-3; 9 bases agree with TRBD2. Germline V lookup: CDR1 LGHNA, CDR2 YSLEER. The CDR3 has 15 residues. The V and J ends lost 0 bases and 5 bases, in that order; junction bases with no gene match: 3. CDR3 sequence reads: CASSQDETSGDTQYF. The CDR3 bases are TGCGCCAGCAGCCAAGATGAGACTAGCGGAGATACGCAGTATTTT.

This CDR3 is CASSLGLVSRWEQYF. CDR3 DNA sequence: TGTGCCAGCAGTTTAGGTTTAGTAAGTCGGTGGGAGCAGTACTTC. The J gene is TRBJ2-7, the V gene TRBV28; D uncertain. CDR1 and CDR2 from the germline V gene are MDHEN and SYDVKM. V gave up 2 bases and J gave up 7 bases, with 18 bases separating them. The CDR3 has 15 residues.

This chain connects TRBV5-1 to TRBJ2-3; 14 bases are a match to TRBD2. The ends lost 4 bases at V and 1 base at J; junction bases unmatched: 8. CDR3 length: 18 residues. The V gene's germline CDR1 is SGHRS and CDR2 YFSETQ. This chain's CDR3 is CASSREGLAGEGTDTQYF. For the CDR3, the DNA is TGCGCCAGCAGCCGCGAGGGACTAGCGGGAGAGGGCACAGATACGCAGTATTTT.

The CDR3 spells CASSPEGGRANEQYF. For the CDR3, the DNA is TGTGCCAGCAGCCCGGAGGGGGGGAGGGCCAACGAGCAGTACTTC. This sequence joins TRBV4-2 and TRBJ2-7; maybe TRBD2 (7 bases). V lost 4 bases and J 5 bases, leaving 18 bases between the germline ends. The CDR3 has 15 residues. Germline CDR1 and CDR2: LGHNA and YNFKEQ.

The chain links TRBV28 to TRBJ2-4; D is perhaps TRBD1 (5 bases). The germline CDR1 and CDR2 sequences are MDHEN and SYDVKM. The CDR3 covers 13 residues. The V and J ends lost 6 bases and 6 bases respectively, with 12 bases between them. The CDR3 is CASSLGVINIQYF. The DNA for the CDR3 is TGTGCCAGCAGCTTAGGGGTAATAAACATTCAGTACTTC.

This clone was detected once. CDR3 in DNA: TGTGCCAGCAGCTTTACAGGGTCTGGTGAAGCTTTCTTT. This gives the protein CASSFTGSGEAFF. The chain combines TRBV7-9 with TRBJ1-1, with a tentative D call TRBD1 (6 bases). The V and J ends lost 3 bases and 7 bases respectively, with 12 bases between them. This CDR3 is 13 amino acids long. The germline V gene has CDR1 SEHNR and CDR2 FQNEAQ (reference sequence). Variable domain in full (rest from reference TRBV7-9 and TRBJ1-1): DTGVSQNPRHKITKRGQNVTFRCDPISEHNRLYWYRQTLGQGPEFLTYFQNEAQLEKSRLLSDRFSAERPKGSFSTLEIQRTEQGDSAMYLCASSFTGSGEAFFGQGTRLTVV.

This chain joins TRBV10-3 and TRBJ2-1; D possibly uses TRBD1 or TRBD2 (7 bases each). Germline V gives CDR1 ENHRY, CDR2 SYGVKD. The CDR3 covers 14 residues. Trimming shortened V by 3 bases and J by 6 bases, and 12 bases separated the two germline ends. The chain's CDR3 is CAISDSRGGNEQFF. The CDR3 DNA is TGTGCCATCAGTGATAGCAGGGGGGGCAATGAGCAGTTCTTC.

The CDR3 sequence: CASNPDRADQPQHF. CDR3 coding DNA: TGTGCCAGTAATCCGGACAGGGCTGACCAGCCCCAGCATTTT. This chain connects TRBV19 to TRBJ1-5, with 8 bases fitting TRBD1. Germline V gene data show CDR1 as LNHDA and CDR2 as SQIVND (reference sequence). V trimming: 7 bases; J trimming: 7 bases; junction bases outside the gene matches: 9. The CDR3 contains 14 residues.

The chain carries TRBV5-4 and TRBJ2-2, with D perhaps TRBD1 or TRBD2 (5 bases each). The CDR3 is 13 residues long. Germline V gene data show CDR1 as SGHNT and CDR2 as YYREEE (reference sequence). Trimming took off 10 bases at V and 2 bases at J, with 12 bases between the two ends. The CDR3 bases are TGTGCCCCCGGGACGGAAAACACCGGGGAGCTGTTTTTT. This gives the protein CAPGTENTGELFF.

J is TRBJ2-1 and V is TRBV19, with 8 bases that match TRBD2. The CDR3 is 14 residues long. The junction had 9 bases not matched to a gene; V was cut back by 5 bases and J by 9 bases. Germline V gives CDR1 LNHDA, CDR2 SQIVND (reference sequence). The CDR3 sequence is CASSVTSGWGEQFF. In DNA, the CDR3 is TGTGCCAGTAGTGTTACTAGCGGCTGGGGTGAGCAGTTCTTC.

This sequence joins TRBV9 and TRBJ1-1; maybe TRBD1 (5 bases). Trimming stripped 3 bases from V and 4 bases from J, with 13 bases between. Germline CDR1 and CDR2: SGDLS and YYNGEE. This CDR3 has 14 amino acids. The CDR3 DNA reads as TGTGCCAGCAGCGGAGGGGCGCCATTCACTGAAGCTTTCTTT. It encodes CASSGGAPFTEAFF.

The rearrangement joins TRBV18 to TRBJ2-5; D tentatively fits TRBD1 or TRBD2 (5 bases each). The V end was cut by 3 bases, the J end by 10 bases, with 12 bases between. The CDR3 totals 12 residues. The germline gives CDR1 KGHSH, CDR2 LQKENI. The CDR3 loop reads CASSPSWGSQYF. In DNA, the CDR3 is TGTGCCAGCTCACCCAGCTGGGGGAGCCAGTACTTC.

The gene calls are TRBV6-5 and TRBJ1-5; no clear D. Trimming took 4 bases from V and 6 from J, leaving 10 bases between them. This CDR3 comprises 13 residues. Germline CDR1 reads MNHEY; CDR2 reads SVGAGI. CDR3 in DNA: TGTGCCAGCAGTTCCTCTGGCCCTCAGCCCCAGCATTTT. Amino acid sequence: CASSSSGPQPQHF.

The genes are TRBV29-1 and TRBJ2-6; TRBD1 or TRBD2 may be the D gene (7 bases each). The V gene lost 4 bases and the J gene lost 12 bases, with 19 bases spanning the gap. The CDR3 extends over 14 amino acids. CDR1 is SQVTM and CDR2 is ANQGSEA in the germline V gene. The CDR3 sequence is CSVGRGGRGGVLTF. Here the CDR3 DNA reads TGCAGCGTTGGGCGAGGGGGCCGCGGGGGCGTCCTGACTTTC.

This chain uses TRBV30 with TRBJ2-6; either TRBD1 or TRBD2 may supply D (5 bases each). CDR3 length: 15 residues. V gave up 5 bases and J gave up 4 bases, with 15 bases separating them. Germline CDR1 and CDR2: GTSNPN and SVGIG (reference sequence). The CDR3 coding sequence is TGTGCCTGGTCCCGAGGGGTTGGAGGGGCCAACGTCCTGACTTTC. This codes for CAWSRGVGGANVLTF.

In its sample, this clone was seen once. The chain is built from TRBV6-5 and TRBJ2-7; 7 bases are a match to TRBD1. Trimming removed 5 bases from V and 2 bases from J; junction bases left unmatched: 3. CDR3 length: 13 amino acids. From germline, CDR1 is MNHEY and CDR2 SVGAGI. The CDR3 region is CASSVGQAYEQYF. DNA for the CDR3: TGTGCCAGCAGTGTCGGACAGGCCTACGAGCAGTACTTC.

The chain couples TRBV5-1 to TRBJ2-1, with 8 bases fitting TRBD2. The trim removed 2 bases at V and 2 bases at J, leaving 6 bases unmatched. The length of the CDR3 is 16 residues. Germline CDR1 is SGHRS and CDR2 is YFSETQ. The CDR3: CASSFLSGDAYNEQFF. CDR3 nucleotides: TGCGCCAGCAGCTTCCTTAGCGGGGATGCCTACAATGAGCAGTTCTTC.

This clone has just a few counts. The chain employs TRBV30 and TRBJ1-2; D gene uncertain. V gave up 0 bases and J gave up 0 bases, with 5 bases separating them. Germline values: CDR1 GTSNPN, CDR2 SVGIG (reference sequence). CDR3 length: 13 amino acids. CDR3 loop: CAWSVTSNYGYTF. CDR3 coding DNA: TGTGCCTGGAGTGTAACCTCTAACTATGGCTACACCTTC.

The genes are TRBV28 and TRBJ2-5; the match to TRBD2 covers 8 bases. The CDR3 is made up of 15 amino acids. V shed 2 bases and J 5 bases; nucleotides not matched to a gene: 7. CDR1 and CDR2 (germline): MDHEN, SYDVKM. The CDR3 region is CASSLMAGGWETQYF. The CDR3 DNA reads as TGTGCCAGCAGTTTAATGGCGGGGGGCTGGGAGACCCAGTACTTC.

This clone was observed a handful of times. The rearrangement uses TRBV7-9 and TRBJ2-7, with a tentative D call TRBD2 (5 bases). This CDR3 comprises 13 residues. Germline V gene sequence: CDR1 SEHNR, CDR2 FQNEAQ (reference sequence). Between the trimmed V and J ends, which lost 7 bases and 2 bases, there was a span of 12 bases. CDR3 in DNA: TGTGCCAGCACTCGGACGGGGACCTACGAGCAGTACTTC. This codes for CASTRTGTYEQYF.

This clone was observed a single time. The V gene is TRBV21-1, the J gene TRBJ2-1; the table calls TRBD2, which could not be checked here. TRBV21-1 corresponds to a pseudogene. The CDR3 has 15 amino acids. CDR3: CASSGTSGTYNEQFF. DNA of the CDR3: TGTGCCAGCAGCGGGACTAGCGGTACCTACAATGAGCAGTTCTTC.

The V gene is TRBV11-2, the J gene TRBJ2-7; 9 nucleotides align to TRBD2. CDR3 length: 15 amino acids. Losses at the gene ends were 7 bases for V and 3 bases for J; bases not matched to a gene: 10. Germline CDR1 SGHAT, CDR2 FQNNGV. The CDR3 sequence: CASTPLSSGNYEQYF. The CDR3 region has the DNA TGTGCCAGCACCCCCCTTTCTAGCGGGAACTACGAGCAGTACTTC.

The chain recombines TRBV28 with TRBJ2-1; tentative D call: TRBD2 (6 bases). With 3 bases removed from V and 6 bases from J, the gap between germline ends came to 18 bases. The CDR3 loop spans 16 amino acids. The germline V gene encodes CDR1 MDHEN and CDR2 SYDVKM. CDR3 in amino acids: CASSFPFGGAVNEQFF. The CDR3 nucleotides are TGTGCCAGCAGTTTTCCGTTTGGCGGGGCGGTCAATGAGCAGTTCTTC.

This sequence joins TRBV2 and TRBJ1-5, with D tentatively TRBD1 (5 bases). The germline V gene has CDR1 SNHLY and CDR2 FYNNEI. The V end lost 2 bases, the J end lost 0 bases, and 11 bases lay between the germline ends. This CDR3 is built from 16 residues. CDR3: CASSENRGGSNQPQHF. Written as DNA, the CDR3 is TGTGCCAGCAGTGAAAACCGGGGGGGTAGCAATCAGCCCCAGCATTTT.

V usage is TRBV2 and J usage is TRBJ2-2; D gene ambiguous. This CDR3 is built from 17 residues. Trimming took 6 bases from V and 0 from J, leaving 17 bases between them. From germline, CDR1 is SNHLY and CDR2 FYNNEI. The CDR3 region is CASSREQAIANTGELFF. As DNA, the CDR3 is TGTGCCAGCAGCAGAGAGCAGGCAATAGCGAACACCGGGGAGCTGTTTTTT.

The J gene is TRBJ1-4, the V gene TRBV10-1; D is undetermined. The germline V gene encodes CDR1 WNHNN and CDR2 SYGVQD (reference sequence). V was clipped by 4 bases and J by 14 bases, with 8 bases between them. This CDR3 has 10 amino acids. The CDR3 protein is CASSGEGLFF. As DNA, the CDR3 is TGCGCCAGCAGTGGGGAAGGGCTGTTTTTT.

The CDR3 sequence is CASSGSGSISDTQYF. Written as DNA, the CDR3 is TGTGCCAGCAGCGGTAGCGGGAGTATTTCAGATACGCAGTATTTT. The chain is built from TRBV9 and TRBJ2-3, with 9 bases matching TRBD2. With 3 bases clipped from V and 4 bases from J, the junction kept 6 bases outside the gene matches. This CDR3 is 15 amino acids long. CDR1 and CDR2 (germline): SGDLS, YYNGEE. The full variable domain, in which reference TRBV9 and TRBJ2-3 provide the parts outside the CDR3, is DSGVTQTPKHLITATGQRVTLRCSPRSGDLSVYWYQQSLDQGLQFLIQYYNGEERAKGNILERFSAQQFPDLHSELNLSSLELGDSALYFCASSGSGSISDTQYFGPGTRLTVL.